This T cell receptor (beta chain) was captured in a study of radiation and T cells in renal cell carcinoma. Study-level background: Nephrectomy followed 15 Gy stereotactic body radiation by 4 weeks.

Findings of the study overall: Without pretreatment biopsies, baseline tumor clonotype presence was undetermined.

Remarks on this clone: Its target is unknown.

Indicated time point: baseline pretreatment blood. Treatment described: 15 Gy SBRT to primary tumor, nephrectomy 4 weeks later. Blood was sampled at baseline, 2 weeks and 4 weeks after SBRT. The patient's renal cell carcinoma had clear cell pathology. Germline loops: CDR1 MGHRA, CDR2 YSYEKL. The length of the CDR3 is 16 residues. The trim removed 1 base at V and 6 bases at J, leaving 6 bases unmatched. TCRdb's copy holds only in-frame clones and misses some; the assay was immunoSEQ multiplex PCR. The sample has approximately 120,000 clones, about four fifths seen once. The chain is built from TRBV4-1 and TRBJ2-3, with TRBD2 matching 11 bases. The sample here was blood, taken from a patient whose treatment included radiotherapy and nephrectomy. The TCR originated in a woman aged 60-75 years with renal cell carcinoma. This chain's CDR3 is CASSQGSGGAADTQYF. CDR3 bases: TGCGCCAGCAGCCAAGGTAGCGGGGGGGCTGCCGATACGCAGTATTTT.